The 14 T cell receptor beta chains listed next were all sequenced from one sample in a study of blood T cell repertoires in COVID-19. Profiling relied on immunoSEQ multiplex PCR, and the TCRdb table lists in-frame clones only, not all of them. The data contain around 700,000 clones, 70% to 90% of them singletons. Sequencing input: peripheral blood. All receptors derive from a woman aged 18-29 years with acute or convalescent COVID-19.

The CDR3 loop reads CASSPLDGLAWDTQYF. The DNA of the CDR3 is TGCGCCAGCAGCCCCCTGGACGGGCTAGCCTGGGATACGCAGTATTTT. The chain couples TRBV4-1 to TRBJ2-3; tentatively, D is TRBD2 (5 bases). V was clipped by 4 bases and J by 6 bases, with 20 bases between them. The germline CDR1 and CDR2 sequences are MGHRA and YSYEKL. CDR3 length: 16 amino acids.

The sample holds one count of this clone. This rearrangement joins TRBV27 to TRBJ1-2; D might be TRBD1 (6 bases). Looked up from germline, CDR1 is MNHEY and CDR2 is SMNVEV (reference sequence). Trimming took off 2 bases at V and 2 bases at J, with 9 bases between the two ends. This CDR3 contains 14 residues. CDR3 sequence reads: CASSLGGGNYGYTF. CDR3 bases: TGTGCCAGCAGTTTAGGCGGGGGCAACTATGGCTACACCTTC.

The rearrangement links TRBV4-1 to TRBJ2-7; 12 nucleotides line up with TRBD2. CDR1 MGHRA and CDR2 YSYEKL come from the germline V gene. This CDR3 is 16 amino acids long. V shed 4 bases, J shed 2 bases, and the junction held 6 bases outside the gene matches. CDR3 coding DNA: TGCGCCAGCAGCCTCCAACTAGCGGGGGGCGCCTACGAGCAGTACTTC. Amino acid sequence: CASSLQLAGGAYEQYF.

This clone showed up just once. J is TRBJ1-2 and V is TRBV7-9; 10 bases map to TRBD1. CDR1 SEHNR and CDR2 FQNEAQ come from the germline V gene (reference sequence). CDR3 length equals 17 residues. The V and J ends lost 5 bases and 6 bases, in that order; junction bases with no gene match: 15. The DNA of the CDR3 is TGTGCCAGCAGCATACCCCGGGCGGGACAGGGGCAGAATGGCTACACCTTC. Its protein product is CASSIPRAGQGQNGYTF.

A remark on this clone: This sample includes further DNA sequences coding for the same CDR3. The chain employs TRBV12-3 or TRBV12-4 and TRBJ1-2; a weak D match, TRBD1 (6 bases). V lost 6 bases to trimming and J lost 4 bases, with 12 bases between them. The CDR3 is made up of 13 amino acids. The CDR3 DNA reads TGTGCCAGCAGCCTGGACAGCCTCTATGGCTACACCTTC. It translates to CASSLDSLYGYTF.

The gene calls are TRBV5-1 and TRBJ1-4; 7 nucleotides agree with TRBD1. The CDR3 runs to 17 residues. The germline V gene has CDR1 SGHRS and CDR2 YFSETQ. The V gene end was trimmed by 1 base and the J gene end by 7 bases; junction bases not matched to a gene: 13. The CDR3 DNA reads as TGCGCCAGCAGCTTGACCCCGGGGGTACAGGGGCGTGAAAAACTGTTTTTT. Translating it yields CASSLTPGVQGREKLFF. The variable domain in full, completed from reference TRBV5-1 and TRBJ1-4, reads KAGVTQTPRYLIKTRGQQVTLSCSPISGHRSVSWYQQTPGQGLQFLFEYFSETQRNKGNFPGRFSGRQFSNSRSEMNVSTLELGDSALYLCASSLTPGVQGREKLFFGSGTQLSVL.

This chain joins TRBV4-1 and TRBJ1-6, with D hard to call. The CDR3 runs 15 residues. The ends were cut back, 5 bases at V and 4 bases at J, with 12 bases in the middle. CDR1 and CDR2 from the germline V gene are MGHRA and YSYEKL. The CDR3 is CASSRGEIYNSPLHF. DNA for the CDR3: TGCGCCAGCAGCAGAGGAGAGATTTATAATTCACCCCTCCACTTT.

The gene calls are TRBV27 and TRBJ1-2, with 10 bases matching TRBD1. With V trimmed by 5 bases and J by 8 bases, 5 bases remained unmatched. From germline, CDR1 is MNHEY and CDR2 SMNVEV (reference sequence). CDR3 length: 13 amino acids. In DNA, the CDR3 is TGTGCCAGCAGTGTAGGGACAGGGGTCGGCTACACCTTC. Protein product: CASSVGTGVGYTF.

The chain carries TRBV19 and TRBJ1-5; D is perhaps TRBD1 (6 bases). The CDR3 length is 13 residues. V was pared by 6 bases and J by 6 bases, with 12 bases between. Per the germline V gene, CDR1 is LNHDA and CDR2 is SQIVND (reference sequence). This CDR3 is CASSQGPGQPQHF. As DNA, the CDR3 is TGTGCCAGTAGCCAGGGGCCCGGTCAGCCCCAGCATTTT.

This chain links TRBV20-1 with TRBJ2-3, with 10 positions matching TRBD1. After removal of 3 bases from V and 4 bases from J, the junction contained 1 base not matched to a gene. The CDR3 has 13 residues. The germline CDR1 and CDR2 sequences are DFQATT and SNEGSKA (reference sequence). This CDR3 is CSASGTGADTQYF. CDR3 bases: TGCAGTGCTAGTGGGACAGGGGCAGATACGCAGTATTTT.

The V gene is TRBV4-1, the J gene TRBJ1-4, with TRBD1 matching over 11 bases. V shed 8 bases, J shed 0 bases, and the junction held 5 bases outside the gene matches. Germline CDR1 MGHRA, CDR2 YSYEKL. The CDR3 has 16 residues. Here the CDR3 DNA reads TGCGCCAGCGGACAGGGGGCATCGTCAACTAATGAAAAACTGTTTTTT. Translation gives CASGQGASSTNEKLFF.

CDR3 residues: CASNAGNGEQPQHF. CDR3 in DNA: TGTGCCAGCAACGCCGGGAACGGAGAACAGCCCCAGCATTTT. The V gene is TRBV2, the J gene TRBJ1-5; D is undetermined. Per germline, CDR1 SNHLY and CDR2 FYNNEI. The CDR3 is made up of 14 amino acids. Trimming removed 7 bases at V and 7 bases at J, with 17 bases between.

V gene TRBV3-1 (or the pseudogene TRBV3-2) combines with J gene TRBJ1-1, with D uncertain. There are 13 residues in the CDR3. Trimming pared 7 bases from V and 1 base from J, leaving 10 bases between. Germline CDR1 reads LGHDT; CDR2 reads YNNKEL (reference sequence). The CDR3 spells CASTLRENTEAFF. The CDR3 DNA reads TGTGCCAGCACCCTGCGAGAGAACACTGAAGCTTTCTTT.

The rearrangement links TRBV19 to TRBJ2-1; TRBD2 might be the D (5 bases). With 4 bases removed from V and 6 bases from J, the gap between germline ends came to 16 bases. The CDR3 is made up of 15 amino acids. Germline CDR1 reads LNHDA; CDR2 reads SQIVND (reference sequence). This CDR3 reads CASSRRGFRRNEQFF. The DNA for the CDR3 is TGTGCCAGTAGTAGGAGAGGGTTCAGACGCAATGAGCAGTTCTTC.